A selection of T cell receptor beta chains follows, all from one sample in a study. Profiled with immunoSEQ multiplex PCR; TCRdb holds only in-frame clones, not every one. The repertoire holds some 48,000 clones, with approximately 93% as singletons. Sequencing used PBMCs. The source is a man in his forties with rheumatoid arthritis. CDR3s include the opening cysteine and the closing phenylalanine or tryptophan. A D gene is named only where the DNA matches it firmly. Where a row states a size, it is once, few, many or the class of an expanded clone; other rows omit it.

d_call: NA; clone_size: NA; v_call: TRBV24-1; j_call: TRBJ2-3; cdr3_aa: CATSDDGKGPDTQYF; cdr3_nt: TGTGCCACCAGTGATGACGGGAAGGGGCCAGATACGCAGTATTTT
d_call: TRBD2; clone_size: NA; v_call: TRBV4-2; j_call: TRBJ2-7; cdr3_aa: CASSQEGLAGHSYEQYF; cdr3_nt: TGTGCCAGCAGCCAAGAAGGTCTAGCGGGACACTCCTACGAGCAGTACTTC
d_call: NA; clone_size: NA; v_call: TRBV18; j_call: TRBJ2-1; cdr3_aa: CASSPAAESSYNEQFF; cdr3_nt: TGTGCCAGCTCACCAGCGGCAGAGAGCTCCTACAATGAGCAGTTCTTC
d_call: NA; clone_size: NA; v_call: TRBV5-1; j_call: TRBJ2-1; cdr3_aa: CASSLAPGSYNEQFF; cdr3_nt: TGCGCCAGCAGCTTGGCCCCGGGCTCCTACAATGAGCAGTTCTTC
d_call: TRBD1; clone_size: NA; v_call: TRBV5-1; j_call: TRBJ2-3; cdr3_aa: CASSLAGQRSTDTQYF; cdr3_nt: TGCGCCAGCAGCTTGGCGGGACAGAGAAGCACAGATACGCAGTATTTT
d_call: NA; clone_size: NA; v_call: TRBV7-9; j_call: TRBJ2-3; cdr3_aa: CASSLLQNTDTQYF; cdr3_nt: TGTGCCAGCAGCTTACTGCAGAATACAGATACGCAGTATTTT
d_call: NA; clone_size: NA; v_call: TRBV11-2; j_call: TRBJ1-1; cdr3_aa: CASSGQRNTEAFF; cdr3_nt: TGTGCCAGCAGCGGACAGAGGAACACTGAAGCTTTCTTT
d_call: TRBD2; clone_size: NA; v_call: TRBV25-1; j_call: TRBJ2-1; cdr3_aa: CASSERLAGGSYNEQFF; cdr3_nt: TGTGCCAGCAGTGAACGACTAGCGGGAGGATCCTACAATGAGCAGTTCTTC
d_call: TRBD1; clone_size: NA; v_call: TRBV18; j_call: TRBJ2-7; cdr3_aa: CASSPYLLRQGSYEQYF; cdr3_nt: TGTGCCAGCTCACCATATCTACTTCGACAGGGGAGCTACGAGCAGTACTTC
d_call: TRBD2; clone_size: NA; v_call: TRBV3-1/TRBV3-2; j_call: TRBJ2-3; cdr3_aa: CASSQGPSGGTDTQYF; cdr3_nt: TGTGCCAGCAGCCAAGGGCCTAGCGGGGGCACAGATACGCAGTATTTT
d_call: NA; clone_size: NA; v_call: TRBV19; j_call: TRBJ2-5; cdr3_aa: CASSPQTGLETQYF; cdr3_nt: TGTGCCAGTAGTCCCCAGACCGGTTTAGAGACCCAGTACTTC
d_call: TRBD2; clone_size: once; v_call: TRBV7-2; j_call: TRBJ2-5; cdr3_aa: CASSLGASGSWETQYF; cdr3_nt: TGTGCCAGCAGCTTAGGGGCCAGCGGGAGCTGGGAGACCCAGTACTTC
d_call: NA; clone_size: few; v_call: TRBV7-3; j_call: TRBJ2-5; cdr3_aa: CASSLMPGNQETQYF; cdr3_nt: TGTGCCAGCAGCTTAATGCCGGGGAACCAAGAGACCCAGTACTTC
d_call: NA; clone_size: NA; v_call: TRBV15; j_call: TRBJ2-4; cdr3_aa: CATSRDPAKNIQYF; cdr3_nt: TGTGCCACCAGCAGAGACCCAGCCAAAAACATTCAGTACTTC
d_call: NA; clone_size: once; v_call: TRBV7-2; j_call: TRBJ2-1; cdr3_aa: CASILNRDLYNEQFF; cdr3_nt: TGTGCCAGCATCCTCAACCGGGACCTCTACAATGAGCAGTTCTTC
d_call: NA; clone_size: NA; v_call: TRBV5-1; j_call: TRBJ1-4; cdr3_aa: CASSLDATATNEKLFF; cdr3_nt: TGCGCCAGCAGCTTGGATGCGACGGCGACTAATGAAAAACTGTTTTTT
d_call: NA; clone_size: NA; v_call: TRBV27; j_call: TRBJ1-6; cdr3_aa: CASSLFLHNSPLHF; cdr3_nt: TGTGCCAGCAGTTTATTTCTCCATAATTCACCCCTCCACTTT
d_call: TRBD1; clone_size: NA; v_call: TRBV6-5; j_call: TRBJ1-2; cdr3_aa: CASSRDSAYGYTF; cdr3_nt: TGTGCCAGCAGTCGGGACAGCGCCTATGGCTACACCTTC
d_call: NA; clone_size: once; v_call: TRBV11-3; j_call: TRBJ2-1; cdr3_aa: CASSLESSYNEQFF; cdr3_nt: TGTGCCAGCAGCTTAGAGAGTTCCTACAATGAGCAGTTCTTC
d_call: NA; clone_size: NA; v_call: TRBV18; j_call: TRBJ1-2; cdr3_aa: CASAISRGSLGYTF; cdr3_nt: TGTGCCAGCGCAATATCAAGGGGGTCCCTTGGCTACACCTTC
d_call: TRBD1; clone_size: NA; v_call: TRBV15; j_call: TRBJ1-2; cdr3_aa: CATSRGTGGVKNYGYTF; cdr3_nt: TGTGCCACCAGCAGAGGGACAGGGGGCGTCAAGAACTATGGCTACACCTTC
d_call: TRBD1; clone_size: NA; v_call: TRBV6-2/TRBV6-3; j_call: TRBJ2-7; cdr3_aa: CASSWDRPTEQYF; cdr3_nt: TGTGCCAGCAGTTGGGACAGGCCTACCGAGCAGTACTTC
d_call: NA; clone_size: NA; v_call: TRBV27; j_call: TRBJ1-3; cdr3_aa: CASSLGTRRGTIYF; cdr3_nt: TGTGCCAGCAGTTTAGGGACTCGGAGGGGCACCATATATTTT
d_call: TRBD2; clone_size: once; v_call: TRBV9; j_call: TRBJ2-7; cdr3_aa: CASSAPGGSPEQYF; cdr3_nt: TGTGCCAGCAGCGCTCCGGGAGGTAGTCCCGAGCAGTACTTC
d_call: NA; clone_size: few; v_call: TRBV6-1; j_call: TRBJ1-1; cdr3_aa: CASSEVGEAFF; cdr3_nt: TGTGCCAGCAGTGAAGTGGGGGAAGCTTTCTTT
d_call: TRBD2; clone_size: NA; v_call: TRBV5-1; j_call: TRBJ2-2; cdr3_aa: CASNQESGSYTGELFF; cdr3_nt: TGCGCCAGCAACCAGGAGAGCGGGAGTTACACCGGGGAGCTGTTTTTT
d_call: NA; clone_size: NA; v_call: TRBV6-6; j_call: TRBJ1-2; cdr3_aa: CASSPSGSNYGYTF; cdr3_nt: TGTGCCAGCAGTCCGTCCGGGAGTAACTATGGCTACACCTTC
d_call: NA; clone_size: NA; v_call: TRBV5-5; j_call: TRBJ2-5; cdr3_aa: CASSGSDTSQETQYF; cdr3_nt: TGTGCCAGCAGCGGATCGGACACGAGCCAAGAGACCCAGTACTTC
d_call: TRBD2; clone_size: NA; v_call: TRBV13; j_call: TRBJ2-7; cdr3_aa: CASSLGTSGTYEQYF; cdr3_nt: TGTGCCAGCAGCCTAGGGACTAGCGGGACCTACGAGCAGTACTTC
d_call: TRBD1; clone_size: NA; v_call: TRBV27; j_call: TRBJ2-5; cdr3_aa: CASSWGTEETQYF; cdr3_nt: TGTGCCAGCAGTTGGGGGACAGAGGAGACCCAGTACTTC
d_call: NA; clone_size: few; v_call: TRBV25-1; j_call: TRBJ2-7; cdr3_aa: CASRNPHSYEQYF; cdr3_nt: TGTGCCAGCAGGAATCCGCATAGCTACGAGCAGTACTTC
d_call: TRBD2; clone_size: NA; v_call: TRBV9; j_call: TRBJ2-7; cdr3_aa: CASSKGLAGGDYEQYF; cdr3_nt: TGTGCCAGTTCTAAGGGACTAGCGGGAGGGGACTACGAGCAGTACTTC
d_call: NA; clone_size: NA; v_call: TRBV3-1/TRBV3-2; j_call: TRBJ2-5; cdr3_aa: CASSQVRGQETQYF; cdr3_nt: TGTGCCAGCAGCCAGGTACGGGGACAAGAGACCCAGTACTTC
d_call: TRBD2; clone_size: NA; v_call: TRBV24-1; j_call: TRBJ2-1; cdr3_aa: CATSRASGNPYNEQFF; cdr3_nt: TGTGCCACCAGTAGAGCTAGCGGAAACCCCTACAATGAGCAGTTCTTC
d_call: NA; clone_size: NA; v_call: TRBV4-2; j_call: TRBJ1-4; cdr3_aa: CASSQAGTDVGEKLFF; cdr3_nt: TGTGCCAGCAGCCAAGCCGGGACGGACGTTGGGGAAAAACTGTTTTTT
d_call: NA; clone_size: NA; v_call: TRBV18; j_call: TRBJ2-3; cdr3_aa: CASSLLLGGGTDTQYF; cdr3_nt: TGTGCCAGCTCACTCCTACTAGGCGGGGGCACAGATACGCAGTATTTT
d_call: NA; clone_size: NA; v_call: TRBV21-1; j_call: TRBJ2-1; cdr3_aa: CASSSTGDGNEQFF; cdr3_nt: TGTGCCAGCAGCTCCACGGGAGACGGCAATGAGCAGTTCTTC
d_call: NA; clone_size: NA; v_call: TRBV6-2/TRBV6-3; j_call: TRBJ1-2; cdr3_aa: CASSSRNNYGYTF; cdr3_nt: TGTGCCAGCAGTTCCAGGAACAACTATGGCTACACCTTC
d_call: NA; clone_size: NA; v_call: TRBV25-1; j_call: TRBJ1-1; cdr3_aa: CASSKTGMNTEAFF; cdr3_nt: TGTGCCAGCAGTAAAACAGGCATGAACACTGAAGCTTTCTTT
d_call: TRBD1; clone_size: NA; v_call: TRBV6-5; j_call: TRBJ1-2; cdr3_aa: CASRGSVTGNYGYTF; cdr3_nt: TGTGCCAGCAGGGGGTCGGTGACAGGGAACTATGGCTACACCTTC
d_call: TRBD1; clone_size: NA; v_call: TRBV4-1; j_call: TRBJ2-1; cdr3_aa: CASSRNNRGISYNEQFF; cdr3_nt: TGCGCCAGCAGCCGAAACAACAGGGGGATATCCTACAATGAGCAGTTCTTC
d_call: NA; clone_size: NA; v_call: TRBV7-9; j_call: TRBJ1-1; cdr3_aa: CASLLSGITEAFF; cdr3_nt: TGTGCCAGCTTGTTAAGCGGCATAACTGAAGCTTTCTTT